This T cell receptor (beta chain) was sequenced for a study of T cell responses to AZD1222 COVID-19 vaccine. Notes on the study in general: No repertoire was sampled before or during the peak T cell response, only after it.

A word on this clone: Its antigen is undetermined.

V was shortened by 10 bases and J by 9 bases, with 21 bases between the two germline ends. CDR3 length: 13 amino acids. The germline V gene encodes CDR1 SGHVS and CDR2 FQNEAQ. Method: immunoSEQ multiplex PCR; TCRdb's copy keeps in-frame clones and lacks some. The profile covers around 120,000 clones, with around 91% appearing a single time and more than 1.5% taken by the ten largest. The sequence derives from an adult who received the AZD1222 COVID-19 vaccine. The chain couples TRBV7-8 to TRBJ1-2; the D gene is possibly TRBD1 (6 bases). Specimen: peripheral blood, collected 28 days after the second AZD1222 dose. The CDR3 region is CATSDLDSGSYTF. In DNA form, the CDR3 reads TGTGCCACCTCCGACTTGGACAGTGGGAGCTACACCTTC.